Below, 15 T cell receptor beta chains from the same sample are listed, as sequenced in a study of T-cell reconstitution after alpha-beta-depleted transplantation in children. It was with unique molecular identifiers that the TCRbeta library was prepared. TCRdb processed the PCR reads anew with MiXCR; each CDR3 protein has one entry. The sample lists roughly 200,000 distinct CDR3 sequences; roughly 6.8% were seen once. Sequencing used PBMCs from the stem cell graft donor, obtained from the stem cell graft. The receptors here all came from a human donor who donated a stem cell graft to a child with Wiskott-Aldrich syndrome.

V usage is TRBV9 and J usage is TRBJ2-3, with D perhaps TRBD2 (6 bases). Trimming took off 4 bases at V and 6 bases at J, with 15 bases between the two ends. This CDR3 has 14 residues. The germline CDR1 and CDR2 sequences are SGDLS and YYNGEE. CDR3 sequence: CASSTRLVGDTQYF. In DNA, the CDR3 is TGTGCCAGCAGCACCAGACTAGTTGGGGATACGCAGTATTTT.

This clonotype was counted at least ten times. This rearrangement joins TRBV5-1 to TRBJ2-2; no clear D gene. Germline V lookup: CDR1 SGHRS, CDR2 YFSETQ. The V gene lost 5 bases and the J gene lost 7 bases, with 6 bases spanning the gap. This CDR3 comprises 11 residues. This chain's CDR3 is CASSPNGELFF. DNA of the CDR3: TGCGCCAGCAGTCCGAACGGGGAGCTGTTTTTT.

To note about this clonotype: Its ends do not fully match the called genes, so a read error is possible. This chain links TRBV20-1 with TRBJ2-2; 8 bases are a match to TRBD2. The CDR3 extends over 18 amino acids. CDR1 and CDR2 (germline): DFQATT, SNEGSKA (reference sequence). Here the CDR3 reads CCARGGLAGNPNTGELFF. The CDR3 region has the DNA TGCTGTGCTAGAGGTGGACTAGCAGGAAACCCGAACACCGGGGAGCTGTTTTTT.

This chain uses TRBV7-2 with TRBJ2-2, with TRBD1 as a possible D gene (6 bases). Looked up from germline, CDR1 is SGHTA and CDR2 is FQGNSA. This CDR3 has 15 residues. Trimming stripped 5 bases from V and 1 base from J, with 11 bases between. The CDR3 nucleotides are TGTGCCAGCAGCCCCGGGACACGGAACACCGGGGAGCTGTTTTTT. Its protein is CASSPGTRNTGELFF.

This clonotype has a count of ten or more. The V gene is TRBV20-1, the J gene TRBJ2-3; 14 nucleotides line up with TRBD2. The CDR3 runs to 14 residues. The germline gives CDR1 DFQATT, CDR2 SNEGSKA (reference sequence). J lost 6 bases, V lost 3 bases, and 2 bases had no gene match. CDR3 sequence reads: CSARGLAGADTQYF. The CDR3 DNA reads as TGCAGTGCTAGGGGACTAGCGGGAGCGGATACGCAGTATTTT.

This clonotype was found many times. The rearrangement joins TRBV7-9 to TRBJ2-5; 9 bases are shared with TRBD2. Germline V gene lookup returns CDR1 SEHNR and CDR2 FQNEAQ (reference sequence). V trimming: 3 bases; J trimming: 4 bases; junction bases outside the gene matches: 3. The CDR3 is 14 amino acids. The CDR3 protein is CASSFASGAETQYF. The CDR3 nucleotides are TGTGCCAGCAGCTTCGCTAGCGGGGCAGAGACCCAGTACTTC. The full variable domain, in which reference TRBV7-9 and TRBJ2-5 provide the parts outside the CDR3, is DTGVSQNPRHKITKRGQNVTFRCDPISEHNRLYWYRQTLGQGPEFLTYFQNEAQLEKSRLLSDRFSAERPKGSFSTLEIQRTEQGDSAMYLCASSFASGAETQYFGPGTRLLVL.

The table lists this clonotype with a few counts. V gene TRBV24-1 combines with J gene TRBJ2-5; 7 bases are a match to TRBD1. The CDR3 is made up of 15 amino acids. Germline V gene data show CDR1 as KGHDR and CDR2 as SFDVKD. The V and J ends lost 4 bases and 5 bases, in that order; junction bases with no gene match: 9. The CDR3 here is CATSDPRQGAETQYF. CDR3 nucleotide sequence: TGTGCCACCAGTGACCCTAGACAGGGTGCGGAGACCCAGTACTTC.

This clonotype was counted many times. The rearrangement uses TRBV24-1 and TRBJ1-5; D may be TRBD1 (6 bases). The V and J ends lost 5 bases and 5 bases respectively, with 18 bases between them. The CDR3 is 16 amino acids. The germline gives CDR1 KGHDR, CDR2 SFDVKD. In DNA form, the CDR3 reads TGTGCCACCAGTGGGGCGGGGGCCGTGGCAGATCAGCCCCAGCATTTT. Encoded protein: CATSGAGAVADQPQHF.

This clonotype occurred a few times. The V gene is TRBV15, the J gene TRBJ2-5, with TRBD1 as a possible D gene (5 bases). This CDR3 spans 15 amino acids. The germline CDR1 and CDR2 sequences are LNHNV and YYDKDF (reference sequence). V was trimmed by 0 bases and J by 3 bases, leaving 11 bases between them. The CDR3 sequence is CATSRDRGREETQYF. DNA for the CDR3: TGTGCCACCAGCAGAGATAGGGGCAGAGAAGAGACCCAGTACTTC.

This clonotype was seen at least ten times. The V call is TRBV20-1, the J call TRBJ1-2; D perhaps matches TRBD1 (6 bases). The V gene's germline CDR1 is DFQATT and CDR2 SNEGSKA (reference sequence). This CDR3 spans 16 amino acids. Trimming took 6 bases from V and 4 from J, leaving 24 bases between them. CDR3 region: CSAPGGAGAAGYGYTF. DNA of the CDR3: TGCAGTGCCCCGGGGGGAGCGGGGGCGGCGGGCTATGGCTACACCTTC.

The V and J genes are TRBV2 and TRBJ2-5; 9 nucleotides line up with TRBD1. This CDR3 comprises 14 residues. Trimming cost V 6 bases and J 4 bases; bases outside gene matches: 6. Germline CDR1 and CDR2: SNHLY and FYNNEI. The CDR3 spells CASRTETGGETQYF. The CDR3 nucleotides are TGTGCCAGCAGGACCGAGACAGGGGGAGAGACCCAGTACTTC.

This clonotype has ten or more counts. The CDR3 is CASRQSGGANNEQFF. DNA of the CDR3: TGTGCCAGCAGACAAAGCGGGGGGGCAAATAATGAGCAGTTCTTC. The chain combines TRBV6-5 with TRBJ2-1, with 10 bases matching TRBD2. V shed 6 bases and J 7 bases; nucleotides not matched to a gene: 9. The germline CDR1 and CDR2 sequences are MNHEY and SVGAGI. The CDR3 runs to 15 residues.

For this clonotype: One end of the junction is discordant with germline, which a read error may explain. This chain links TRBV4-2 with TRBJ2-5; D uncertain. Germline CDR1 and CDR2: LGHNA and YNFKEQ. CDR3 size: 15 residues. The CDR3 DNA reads TGTGCCGGCAGCCAAGTGGGCCGGCCTGCGGAGACCCAGTACTTC. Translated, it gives CAGSQVGRPAETQYF.

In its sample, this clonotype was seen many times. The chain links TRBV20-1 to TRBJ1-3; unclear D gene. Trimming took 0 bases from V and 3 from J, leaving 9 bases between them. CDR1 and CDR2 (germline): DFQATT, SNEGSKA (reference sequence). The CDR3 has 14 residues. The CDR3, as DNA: TGCAGTGCTAGAGATCAAAGAGATGGAAACACCATATATTTT. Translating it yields CSARDQRDGNTIYF.

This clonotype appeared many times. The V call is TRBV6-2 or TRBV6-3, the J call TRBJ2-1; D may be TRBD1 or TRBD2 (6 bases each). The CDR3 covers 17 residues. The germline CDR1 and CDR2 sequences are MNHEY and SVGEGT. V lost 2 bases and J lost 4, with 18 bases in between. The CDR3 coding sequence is TGTGCCAGCAGTTACGATGATATGGGAGGACAGTACAATGAGCAGTTCTTC. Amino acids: CASSYDDMGGQYNEQFF.